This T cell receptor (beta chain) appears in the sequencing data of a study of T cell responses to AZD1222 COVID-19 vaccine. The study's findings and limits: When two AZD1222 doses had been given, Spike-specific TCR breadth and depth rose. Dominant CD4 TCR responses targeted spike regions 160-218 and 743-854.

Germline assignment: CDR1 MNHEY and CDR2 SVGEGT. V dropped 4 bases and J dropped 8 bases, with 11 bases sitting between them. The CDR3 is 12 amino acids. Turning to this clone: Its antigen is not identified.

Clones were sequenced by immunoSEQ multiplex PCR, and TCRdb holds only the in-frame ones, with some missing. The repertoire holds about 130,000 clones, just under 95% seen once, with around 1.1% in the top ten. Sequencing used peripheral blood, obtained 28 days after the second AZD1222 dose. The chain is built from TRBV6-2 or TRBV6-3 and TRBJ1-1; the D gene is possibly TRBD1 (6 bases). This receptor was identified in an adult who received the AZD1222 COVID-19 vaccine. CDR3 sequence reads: CASSWGPGEAFF. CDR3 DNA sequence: TGTGCCAGCAGTTGGGGGCCCGGAGAAGCTTTCTTT.